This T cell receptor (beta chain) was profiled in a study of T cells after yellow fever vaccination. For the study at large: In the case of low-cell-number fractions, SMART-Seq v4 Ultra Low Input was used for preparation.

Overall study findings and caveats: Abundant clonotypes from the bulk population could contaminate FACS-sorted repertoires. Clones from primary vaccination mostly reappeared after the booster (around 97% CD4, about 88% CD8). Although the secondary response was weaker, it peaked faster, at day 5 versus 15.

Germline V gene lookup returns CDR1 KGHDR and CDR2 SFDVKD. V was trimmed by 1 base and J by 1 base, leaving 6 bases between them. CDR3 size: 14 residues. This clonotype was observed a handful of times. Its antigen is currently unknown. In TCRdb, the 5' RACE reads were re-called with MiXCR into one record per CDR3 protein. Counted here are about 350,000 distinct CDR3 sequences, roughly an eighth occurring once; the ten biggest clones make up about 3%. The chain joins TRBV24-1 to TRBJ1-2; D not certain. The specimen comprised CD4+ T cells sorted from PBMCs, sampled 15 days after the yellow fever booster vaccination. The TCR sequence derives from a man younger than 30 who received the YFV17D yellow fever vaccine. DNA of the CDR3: TGTGCCACCAGTGATTTCAGCGGTAACTATGGCTACACCTTC. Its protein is CATSDFSGNYGYTF.